The entry that follows covers one TCR beta chain sequence. No antigen is known for it. These data come from a study of T cell repertoires in cytomegalovirus infection. For the study at large: Both a matching HLA type and CMV infection were indicated by public TCR beta signatures.

General study points: Dominant in the ex vivo response were TCR beta clonotypes restricted by HLA-C and specific for CMV.

TCRdb processed the reads anew with MiXCR; each CDR3 protein has one entry. Of over 120,000 distinct CDR3 sequences listed, about 31% were seen once; the top ten hold 52%. The ends were cut back, 3 bases at V and 8 bases at J, with 4 bases in the middle. The CDR3 extends over 10 amino acids. J is TRBJ1-2 and V is TRBV12-3 or TRBV12-4, with D hard to call. This receptor was taken from a human donor in good health (CMV status not recorded). Some clones in this sample may be carry-over from other donors' samples. The sequencing here drew on CD8+ T cells from cultured PBMCs, taken from culture after CMV antigen stimulation. CDR3 loop: CASSFDGYTF. The CDR3 DNA is TGTGCCAGCAGTTTTGACGGCTACACCTTC.